Presented here are 10 T cell receptor beta chains from one specimen sequenced in a study of T cells in Graves' hyperthyroidism and ophthalmopathy. Amplified regions were TCR beta CDR3 sequences from RNA transcripts. The TCR CDR3 first-round RT-PCR relied on the HTBI primer set. TCRdb used MiXCR to reprocess the multiplex PCR reads, holding one entry per CDR3 protein. In the table there are a few hundred thousand distinct CDR3 sequences, under 15% of which are singletons. The sample comprised blood. The receptors were gathered from a woman aged 30 to 39 with Graves' hyperthyroidism.

This sequence joins TRBV5-8 and TRBJ2-3; D remains unclear. In germline, CDR1 is SGHTS, CDR2 YDEGEE. The CDR3 totals 19 residues. Trimming took 5 bases from V and 0 from J, leaving 25 bases between them. The CDR3 DNA reads as TGTGCCAGCAGAATTAGTAGCACTCTTTATCCTTCTAGCACAGATACGCAGTATTTT. Protein product: CASRISSTLYPSSTDTQYF.

The rearrangement joins TRBV24-1 to TRBJ1-1; 10 positions match TRBD1. V gave up 1 base and J gave up 0 bases; unmatched junction bases: 10. This CDR3 is built from 19 residues. Looked up from germline, CDR1 is KGHDR and CDR2 is SFDVKD. The CDR3 reads CATSDFRGTGASMNTEAFF. Here the CDR3 DNA reads TGTGCCACCAGTGATTTCCGTGGGACAGGGGCTTCGATGAACACTGAAGCTTTCTTT.

The genes are TRBV15 and TRBJ2-3; weak D call: TRBD1 (6 bases). The CDR3 contains 15 residues. Germline lookup yields CDR1 LNHNV and CDR2 YYDKDF (reference sequence). V was trimmed by 1 base and J by 4 bases, leaving 12 bases between them. The CDR3 loop reads CATSRVGGRADTQYF. Here the CDR3 DNA reads TGTGCCACCAGCAGAGTTGGGGGCCGGGCAGATACGCAGTATTTT. The full variable domain, completed using reference TRBV15 and TRBJ2-3, is DAMVIQNPRYQVTQFGKPVTLSCSQTLNHNVMYWYQQKSSQAPKLLFHYYDKDFNNEADTPDNFQSRRPNTSFCFLDIRSPGLGDTAMYLCATSRVGGRADTQYFGPGTRLTVL.

This clonotype was observed at least ten times. Here the CDR3 reads CASSQGLAGGPFAYEQYF. The CDR3 coding sequence is TGTGCCAGCAGCCAAGGACTAGCGGGAGGGCCCTTTGCCTACGAGCAGTACTTC. The J gene is TRBJ2-7, the V gene TRBV3-1; 14 bases map to TRBD2. The germline gives CDR1 LGHDT, CDR2 YNNKEL (reference sequence). V was clipped by 1 base and J by 2 bases; unmatched bases: 7. The CDR3 consists of 18 residues.

This clonotype came up a few times. The chain joins TRBV7-9 to TRBJ2-3; 7 bases fit TRBD2. V lost 0 bases, J lost 2 bases, and 8 bases stayed unmatched. This CDR3 contains 17 residues. Looked up from germline, CDR1 is SEHNR and CDR2 is FQNEAQ (reference sequence). CDR3 DNA sequence: TGTGCCAGCAGCTTAGCCCCCGGGAAGCGGGACACAGATACGCAGTATTTT. It codes for CASSLAPGKRDTDTQYF. The complete variable domain, with remaining parts taken from reference TRBV7-9 and TRBJ2-3, reads DTGVSQNPRHKITKRGQNVTFRCDPISEHNRLYWYRQTLGQGPEFLTYFQNEAQLEKSRLLSDRFSAERPKGSFSTLEIQRTEQGDSAMYLCASSLAPGKRDTDTQYFGPGTRLTVL.

On this clonotype itself: Relative to the germline gene, one junction end is altered; a read error may explain this. The CDR3 region is CASSLSRASGSTIYF. The CDR3 DNA sequence: TGTGCCAGCAGTTTATCAAGGGCGTCGGGAAGCACCATATATTTT. The J gene is TRBJ1-3, the V gene TRBV27; D gene unclear. The CDR3 loop spans 15 amino acids. Germline V lookup: CDR1 MNHEY, CDR2 SMNVEV (reference sequence).

This clonotype has a handful of counts. The chain combines TRBV12-3 or TRBV12-4 with TRBJ1-1, with TRBD1 as a possible D gene (6 bases). CDR3 size: 15 residues. Trimming took off 5 bases at V and 0 bases at J, with 13 bases between the two ends. The CDR3 sequence: CASSLSGHMNTEAFF. CDR3 nucleotide sequence: TGTGCCAGCAGTCTTTCGGGACATATGAACACTGAAGCTTTCTTT.

In its sample, this clonotype was seen many times. The V and J genes are TRBV2 and TRBJ2-7; 11 nucleotides agree with TRBD2. CDR3 length: 15 amino acids. Trimming at V came to 6 bases and at J to 3 bases, leaving 7 bases not matched to a gene. The germline gives CDR1 SNHLY, CDR2 FYNNEI. This CDR3 is CASRKTSGVGYEQYF. CDR3 bases: TGTGCCAGCAGGAAGACTAGCGGGGTCGGCTACGAGCAGTACTTC.

The chain links TRBV27 to TRBJ2-1; 13 bases match TRBD2. Germline loops: CDR1 MNHEY, CDR2 SMNVEV (reference sequence). The CDR3 totals 14 residues. V was pared by 8 bases and J by 6 bases, with 4 bases of the junction left unmatched. CDR3 loop: CASQLAGGPNEQFF. CDR3 nucleotides: TGTGCCAGCCAACTAGCGGGAGGGCCCAATGAGCAGTTCTTC.

This chain connects TRBV5-8 to TRBJ1-6, with D tentatively TRBD1 (5 bases). CDR1 SGHTS and CDR2 YDEGEE come from the germline V gene. Trimming shortened V by 0 bases and J by 7 bases, and 14 bases separated the two germline ends. There are 16 residues in the CDR3. The CDR3 loop is CASSLAGQGTNSPLHF. As DNA, the CDR3 is TGTGCCAGCAGCTTGGCCGGGCAGGGTACGAATTCACCCCTCCACTTT. Together with reference TRBV5-8 and TRBJ1-6, the CDR3 gives the full variable domain: EAGVTQSPTHLIKTRGQQATLRCSPISGHTSVYWYQQALGLGLQFLLWYDEGEERNRGNFPPRFSGRQFPNYSSELNVNALELEDSALYLCASSLAGQGTNSPLHFGNGTRLTVT.